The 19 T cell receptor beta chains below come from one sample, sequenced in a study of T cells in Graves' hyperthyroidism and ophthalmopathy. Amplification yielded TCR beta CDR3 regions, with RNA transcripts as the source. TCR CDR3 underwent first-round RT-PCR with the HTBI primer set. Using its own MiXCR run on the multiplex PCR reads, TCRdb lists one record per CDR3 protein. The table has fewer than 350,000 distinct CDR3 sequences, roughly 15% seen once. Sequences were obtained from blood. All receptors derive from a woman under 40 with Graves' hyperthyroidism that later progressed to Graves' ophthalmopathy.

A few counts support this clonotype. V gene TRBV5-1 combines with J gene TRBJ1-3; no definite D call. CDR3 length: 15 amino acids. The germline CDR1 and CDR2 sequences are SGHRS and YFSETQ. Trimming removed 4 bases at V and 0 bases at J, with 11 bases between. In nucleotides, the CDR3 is TGCGCCAGCAGCCAAGACTGGAACTCTGGAAACACCATATATTTT. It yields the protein CASSQDWNSGNTIYF.

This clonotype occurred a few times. The CDR3 loop reads CSVEQGSAYNEQFF. The DNA of the CDR3 is TGCAGCGTTGAGCAGGGATCTGCCTACAATGAGCAGTTCTTC. The chain couples TRBV29-1 to TRBJ2-1; D is possibly TRBD1 (5 bases). The CDR3 is 14 amino acids. Between the trimmed V and J ends, which lost 3 bases and 2 bases, there was a span of 11 bases. CDR1 SQVTM and CDR2 ANQGSEA come from the germline V gene.

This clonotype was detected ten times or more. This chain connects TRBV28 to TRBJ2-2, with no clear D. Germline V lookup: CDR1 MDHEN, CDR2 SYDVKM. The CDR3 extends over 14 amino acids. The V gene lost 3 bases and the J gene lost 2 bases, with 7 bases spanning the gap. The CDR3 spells CASSFFRNTGELFF. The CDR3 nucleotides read TGTGCCAGCAGTTTTTTCCGAAACACCGGGGAGCTGTTTTTT.

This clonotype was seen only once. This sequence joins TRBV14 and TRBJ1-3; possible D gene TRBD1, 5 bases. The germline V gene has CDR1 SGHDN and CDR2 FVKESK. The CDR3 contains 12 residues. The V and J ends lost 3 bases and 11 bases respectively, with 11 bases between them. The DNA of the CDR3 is TGTGCCAGCAGCCAGTTCGGGACTTCCATATATTTT. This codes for CASSQFGTSIYF.

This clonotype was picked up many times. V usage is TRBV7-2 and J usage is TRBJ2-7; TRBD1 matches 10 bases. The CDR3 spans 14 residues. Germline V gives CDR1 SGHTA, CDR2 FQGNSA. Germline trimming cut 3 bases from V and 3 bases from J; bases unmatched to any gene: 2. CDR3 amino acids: CASSFRDRGYEQYF. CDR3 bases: TGTGCCAGCAGCTTCCGGGACAGGGGCTACGAGCAGTACTTC. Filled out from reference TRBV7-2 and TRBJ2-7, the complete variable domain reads GAGVSQSPSNKVTEKGKDVELRCDPISGHTALYWYRQSLGQGLEFLIYFQGNSAPDKSGLPSDRFSAERTGGSVSTLTIQRTQQEDSAVYLCASSFRDRGYEQYFGPGTRLTVT.

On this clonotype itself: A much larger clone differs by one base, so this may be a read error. The DNA of the CDR3 is TGTGCCACCGGGGACTACTCCTACGGGCAGTACTTC. It translates to CATGDYSYGQYF. The chain links TRBV7-2 to TRBJ2-7; the match to TRBD2 covers 7 bases. Germline CDR1 reads SGHTA; CDR2 reads FQGNSA. This CDR3 comprises 12 residues.

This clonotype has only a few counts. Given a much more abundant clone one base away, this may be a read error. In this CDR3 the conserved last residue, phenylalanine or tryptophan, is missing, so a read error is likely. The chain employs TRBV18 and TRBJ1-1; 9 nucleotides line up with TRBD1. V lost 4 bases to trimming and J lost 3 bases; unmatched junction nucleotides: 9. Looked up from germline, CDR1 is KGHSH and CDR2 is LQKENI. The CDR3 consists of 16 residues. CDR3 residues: CASSRNRDRVDTEAFS. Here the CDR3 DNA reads TGTGCCAGCTCACGAAACCGGGACAGGGTTGACACTGAAGCTTTCTCT.

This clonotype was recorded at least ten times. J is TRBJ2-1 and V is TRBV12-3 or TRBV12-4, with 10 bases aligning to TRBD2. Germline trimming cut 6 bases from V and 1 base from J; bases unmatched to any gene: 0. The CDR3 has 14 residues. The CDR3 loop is CASRLAGSYNEQFF. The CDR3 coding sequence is TGTGCCAGCAGACTAGCGGGGTCCTACAATGAGCAGTTCTTC.

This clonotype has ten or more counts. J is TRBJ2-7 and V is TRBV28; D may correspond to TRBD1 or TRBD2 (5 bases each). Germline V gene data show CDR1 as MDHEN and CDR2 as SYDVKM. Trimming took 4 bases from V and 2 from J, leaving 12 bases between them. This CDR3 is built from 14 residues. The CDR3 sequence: CASSSGTMAYEQYF. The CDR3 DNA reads TGTGCCAGCAGTTCCGGGACCATGGCCTACGAGCAGTACTTC.

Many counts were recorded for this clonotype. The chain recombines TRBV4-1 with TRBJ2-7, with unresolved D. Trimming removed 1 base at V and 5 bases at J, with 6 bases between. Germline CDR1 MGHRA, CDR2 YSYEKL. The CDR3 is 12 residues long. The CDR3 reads CASSQAHHEQYF. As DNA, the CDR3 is TGCGCCAGCAGCCAAGCCCACCACGAGCAGTACTTC.

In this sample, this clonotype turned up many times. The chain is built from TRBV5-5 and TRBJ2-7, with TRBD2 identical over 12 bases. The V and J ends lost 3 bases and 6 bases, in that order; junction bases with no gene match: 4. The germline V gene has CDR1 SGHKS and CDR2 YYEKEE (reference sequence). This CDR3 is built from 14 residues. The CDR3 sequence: CASSSSGRASEQYF. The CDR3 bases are TGTGCCAGCAGCTCTAGCGGGAGGGCCTCCGAGCAGTACTTC.

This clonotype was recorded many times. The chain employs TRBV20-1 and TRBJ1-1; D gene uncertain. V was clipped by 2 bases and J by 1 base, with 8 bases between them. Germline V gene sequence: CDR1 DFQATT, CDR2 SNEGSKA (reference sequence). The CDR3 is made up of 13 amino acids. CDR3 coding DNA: TGCAGTGCTAGAAGGCAGGAGAACACTGAAGCTTTCTTT. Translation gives CSARRQENTEAFF.

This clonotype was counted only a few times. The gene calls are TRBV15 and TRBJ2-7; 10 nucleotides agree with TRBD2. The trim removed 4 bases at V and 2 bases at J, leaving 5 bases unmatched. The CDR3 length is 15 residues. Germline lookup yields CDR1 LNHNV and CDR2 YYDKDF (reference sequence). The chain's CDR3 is CATSKPSGGTYEQYF. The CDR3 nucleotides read TGTGCCACCAGCAAACCTAGCGGGGGAACCTACGAGCAGTACTTC. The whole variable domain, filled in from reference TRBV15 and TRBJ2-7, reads DAMVIQNPRYQVTQFGKPVTLSCSQTLNHNVMYWYQQKSSQAPKLLFHYYDKDFNNEADTPDNFQSRRPNTSFCFLDIRSPGLGDTAMYLCATSKPSGGTYEQYFGPGTRLTVT.

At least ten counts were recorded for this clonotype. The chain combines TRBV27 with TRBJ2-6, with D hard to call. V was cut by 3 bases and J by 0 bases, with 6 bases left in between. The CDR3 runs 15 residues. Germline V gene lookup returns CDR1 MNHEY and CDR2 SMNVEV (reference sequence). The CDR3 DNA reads TGTGCCAGCAGTTTTTGGCGCTCTGGGGCCAACGTCCTGACTTTC. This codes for CASSFWRSGANVLTF. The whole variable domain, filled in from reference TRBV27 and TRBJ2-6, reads EAQVTQNPRYLITVTGKKLTVTCSQNMNHEYMSWYRQDPGLGLRQIYYSMNVEVTDKGDVPEGYKVSRKEKRNFPLILESPSPNQTSLYFCASSFWRSGANVLTFGAGSRLTVL.

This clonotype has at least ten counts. The DNA of the CDR3 is TGTGCCAGCTCACCGAAACATACAGGGAGTCCTGAAGCTTTCTTT. Protein sequence: CASSPKHTGSPEAFF. The chain combines TRBV18 with TRBJ1-1, with D maybe TRBD1 (6 bases). Trimming cost V 3 bases and J 6 bases, with 17 bases left between them. The CDR3 is 15 amino acids. The germline V gene encodes CDR1 KGHSH and CDR2 LQKENI. Using reference TRBV18 and TRBJ1-1 for the parts outside the CDR3, the full variable domain is NAGVMQNPRHLVRRRGQEARLRCSPMKGHSHVYWYRQLPEEGLKFMVYLQKENIIDESGMPKERFSAEFPKEGPSILRIQQVVRGDSAAYFCASSPKHTGSPEAFFGQGTRLTVV.

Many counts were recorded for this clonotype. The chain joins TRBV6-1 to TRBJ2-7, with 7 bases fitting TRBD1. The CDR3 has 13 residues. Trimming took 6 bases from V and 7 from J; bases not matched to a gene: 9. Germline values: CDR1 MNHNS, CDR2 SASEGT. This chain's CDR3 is CASRSRGQGEQYF. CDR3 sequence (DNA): TGTGCCAGCAGATCAAGGGGGCAGGGTGAGCAGTACTTC.

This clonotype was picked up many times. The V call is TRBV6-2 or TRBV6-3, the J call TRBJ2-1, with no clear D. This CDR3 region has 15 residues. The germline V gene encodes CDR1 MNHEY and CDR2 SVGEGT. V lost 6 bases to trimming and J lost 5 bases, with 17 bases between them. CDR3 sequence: CASSPVLLNDNEQFF. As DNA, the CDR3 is TGTGCCAGCAGCCCGGTTCTCCTAAACGACAATGAGCAGTTCTTC.

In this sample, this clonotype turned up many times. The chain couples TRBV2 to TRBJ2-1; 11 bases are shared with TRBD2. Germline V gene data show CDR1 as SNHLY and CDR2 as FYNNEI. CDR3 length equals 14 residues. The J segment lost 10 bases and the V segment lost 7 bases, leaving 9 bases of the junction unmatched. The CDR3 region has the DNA TGTGCCAGCATTAGGACTAGCGGGCCAGGGGAGCAGTTCTTC. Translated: CASIRTSGPGEQFF.

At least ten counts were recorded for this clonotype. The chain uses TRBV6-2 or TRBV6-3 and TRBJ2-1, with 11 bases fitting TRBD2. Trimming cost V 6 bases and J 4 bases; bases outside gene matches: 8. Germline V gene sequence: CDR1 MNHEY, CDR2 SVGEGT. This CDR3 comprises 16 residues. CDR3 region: CASSGGTSGPYNEQFF. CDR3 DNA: TGTGCCAGCAGCGGGGGGACTAGCGGACCTTACAATGAGCAGTTCTTC.